A single sample is the source of the 16 T cell receptor beta chains below, sequenced in a study of cytotoxic CD8 clonotypes in ibrutinib-treated CLL (dated by TCRdb to the early 2020s). Library preparation used the immunoSEQ multiplex PCR assay. Sourced from immuneACCESS, this table was stored by TCRdb with only in-frame sequences that have V and J called. A share of the clones is absent; for the studies checked, an unresolved V gene accounts for under half, and the remainder has no known explanation. This sample is represented by more than 300,000 clones; roughly 79% of them were singletons. The ten largest clones add up to roughly 6.3% of the sample. The sample was PBMCs, taken before ibrutinib treatment. These receptors originate from a human donor with chronic lymphocytic leukemia.

This rearrangement joins TRBV5-4 to TRBJ2-6; the match to TRBD2 covers 8 bases. Germline-derived CDR1 and CDR2 are SGHNT and YYREEE (reference sequence). The CDR3 has 17 residues. With V trimmed by 1 base and J by 0 bases, 3 bases remained unmatched. CDR3 nucleotide sequence: TGTGCCAGCAGCTTGACTAGCGGAGGCTCTGGGGCCAACGTCCTGACTTTC. The encoded protein is CASSLTSGGSGANVLTF.

CDR3 loop: CASSHSTGGIEAFF. The CDR3 DNA reads TGCGCCAGCAGCCATTCTACAGGGGGCATTGAAGCTTTCTTT. This chain links TRBV4-3 with TRBJ1-1, with 9 positions matching TRBD1. The CDR3 length is 14 residues. CDR1 and CDR2 (germline): LGHNA, YSLEER. V lost 3 bases and J lost 7; bases outside the gene matches: 6.

This chain connects TRBV6-1 to TRBJ1-5; a weak D match, TRBD1 (6 bases). V was shortened by 3 bases and J by 3 bases, with 18 bases between the two germline ends. CDR1 MNHNS and CDR2 SASEGT come from the germline V gene. The CDR3 loop spans 17 amino acids. The CDR3 region has the DNA TGTGCCAGCAGTGATCCCCATGGGGCAGGGGACAATCAGCCCCAGCATTTT. This codes for CASSDPHGAGDNQPQHF.

V gene TRBV14 combines with J gene TRBJ2-7; D may be TRBD1 or TRBD2 (5 bases each). The V end was cut by 8 bases, the J end by 0 bases, with 17 bases between. Germline CDR1 and CDR2: SGHDN and FVKESK. The CDR3 extends over 15 amino acids. For the CDR3, the DNA is TGTGCCAGCTCCCGTTTCGGGACGGACTCCTACGAGCAGTACTTC. Residues: CASSRFGTDSYEQYF.

CDR3 DNA: TGTGCCTGGACCGGGAAAAACACAGATACGCAGTATTTT. Translation: CAWTGKNTDTQYF. This chain connects TRBV30 to TRBJ2-3, with a weak D call TRBD2 (5 bases). Germline V gene data show CDR1 as GTSNPN and CDR2 as SVGIG (reference sequence). Trimming removed 4 bases at V and 2 bases at J, with 10 bases between. The CDR3 covers 13 residues.

The CDR3 region is CASSLELAGYEQYF. The CDR3 nucleotides are TGTGCCAGCAGCTTGGAACTAGCGGGCTACGAGCAGTACTTC. The J gene is TRBJ2-7, the V gene TRBV5-4; 9 bases match TRBD2. With V trimmed by 0 bases and J by 3 bases, 1 base remained unmatched. Per germline, CDR1 SGHNT and CDR2 YYREEE (reference sequence). The CDR3 spans 14 residues.

The chain joins TRBV15 to TRBJ1-5; no reliable D call. This CDR3 is built from 17 residues. Germline CDR1 reads LNHNV; CDR2 reads YYDKDF (reference sequence). The ends were cut back, 0 bases at V and 1 base at J, with 13 bases in the middle. The CDR3 DNA is TGTGCCACCAGCAGAGATGGTCCGGAACGGAGCAATCAGCCCCAGCATTTT. Translating gives CATSRDGPERSNQPQHF.

In DNA form, the CDR3 reads TGTGCCAGCAGTGTATTGAACACCTACAATGAGCAGTTCTTC. It specifies CASSVLNTYNEQFF. The V gene is TRBV25-1, the J gene TRBJ2-1, with no clear D. Germline CDR1 reads MGHDK; CDR2 reads SYGVNS. The CDR3 is made up of 14 amino acids. V lost 4 bases and J 2 bases, leaving 9 bases between the germline ends.

The chain combines TRBV15 with TRBJ2-7; 11 positions match TRBD1. Germline-derived CDR1 and CDR2 are LNHNV and YYDKDF (reference sequence). V dropped 6 bases and J dropped 4; count of bases not matched to a gene: 8. This CDR3 comprises 15 residues. The CDR3 here is CATSQQGTGGYEQYF. DNA of the CDR3: TGTGCCACCAGTCAACAGGGGACAGGGGGTTACGAGCAGTACTTC.

The rearrangement joins TRBV4-3 to TRBJ2-6; D is undetermined. Germline CDR1 LGHNA, CDR2 YSLEER. Trimming removed 1 base at V and 3 bases at J, with 10 bases between. This CDR3 has 16 residues. The CDR3 DNA follows: TGCGCCAGCAGCCAAGGGTACGGCCTTGGGGCCAACGTCCTGACTTTC. Translation: CASSQGYGLGANVLTF.

On this clone: This specimen includes other DNA sequences encoding the same CDR3. This chain uses TRBV20-1 with TRBJ2-3; D is ambiguous. V was cut by 5 bases and J by 3 bases, with 6 bases left in between. This CDR3 comprises 11 residues. The germline CDR1 and CDR2 sequences are DFQATT and SNEGSKA (reference sequence). The CDR3 coding sequence is TGCAGTGCTGAGACTACAGATACGCAGTATTTT. This gives the protein CSAETTDTQYF.

This sequence joins TRBV28 and TRBJ2-2; D is ambiguous. There are 14 residues in the CDR3. Germline V CDR1 and CDR2: MDHEN, SYDVKM. Trimming took 2 bases from V and 1 from J, leaving 5 bases between them. The CDR3 spells CASSLNLNTGELFF. The CDR3 DNA sequence: TGTGCCAGCAGTTTAAACCTGAACACCGGGGAGCTGTTTTTT.

The table lists this clone with a count of one. V usage is TRBV5-1 and J usage is TRBJ1-4, with D uncertain. Trimming took off 0 bases at V and 8 bases at J, with 17 bases between the two ends. The CDR3 is 16 residues long. The germline V gene has CDR1 SGHRS and CDR2 YFSETQ. CDR3 bases: TGCGCCAGCAGCTTGGAATGGGCCCCGGTGGCGGAAAAACTGTTTTTT. It translates to CASSLEWAPVAEKLFF.

The rearrangement links TRBV9 to TRBJ2-7, with D possibly matching TRBD2 (6 bases). The germline V gene encodes CDR1 SGDLS and CDR2 YYNGEE. The V and J ends lost 0 bases and 3 bases respectively, with 10 bases between them. CDR3 length equals 14 residues. The CDR3 DNA sequence: TGTGCCAGCAGCGTAGAAGGAGGGAGCTACGAGCAGTACTTC. Its translation is CASSVEGGSYEQYF.

The chain joins TRBV4-3 to TRBJ2-7; D call uncertain. This CDR3 is built from 15 residues. V was shortened by 0 bases and J by 2 bases, with 11 bases between the two germline ends. Germline loops: CDR1 LGHNA, CDR2 YSLEER. This CDR3 is CASSQDRAVPYEQYF. The CDR3 DNA reads TGCGCCAGCAGCCAAGATAGAGCAGTCCCCTACGAGCAGTACTTC.

The V gene is TRBV11-2, the J gene TRBJ2-7; D call uncertain. This CDR3 has 13 residues. The V gene lost 0 bases and the J gene lost 4 bases, with 7 bases spanning the gap. Germline CDR1 SGHAT, CDR2 FQNNGV. CDR3 sequence reads: CASSLDISYEQYF. The CDR3 bases are TGTGCCAGCAGCTTAGACATCTCATACGAGCAGTACTTC.